This T cell receptor beta chain is from a study of CD8+ T cells in alopecia areata. About the study: Treated individuals took tofacitinib by mouth, 5 to 10 mg twice daily.

As concerns this clone: No antigen is known for it. Its ends do not fully match the called genes, so a read error is possible.

It was cDNA, reverse transcribed from extracted RNA, that served as the sequencing template. TCRdb keeps only in-frame clones here, not all; method: immunoSEQ multiplex PCR. This table has approximately 160,000 clones, around 60% appearing once. Described treatment: oral pan-JAK inhibitor, 5-10 mg twice daily. General study points: Many expanded lesional clones persisted in scalp and blood during tofacitinib treatment. Affected lesional scalp, above all in alopecia totalis/universalis, was more clonal than normal scalp.

The TCR was taken from a human donor with alopecia areata. Material: CD4+ T cells sorted from blood, obtained at week 24, from a patient treated with tofacitinib.

CDR3 in amino acids: CARSVSWETGNQPQHF. The CDR3 DNA sequence: TGTGCCCGGAGTGTCAGTTGGGAAACAGGCAATCAGCCCCAGCATTTT. The V gene is TRBV30, the J gene TRBJ1-5; no clear D gene. Germline CDR1 and CDR2: GTSNPN and SVGIG (reference sequence). The CDR3 spans 16 residues.